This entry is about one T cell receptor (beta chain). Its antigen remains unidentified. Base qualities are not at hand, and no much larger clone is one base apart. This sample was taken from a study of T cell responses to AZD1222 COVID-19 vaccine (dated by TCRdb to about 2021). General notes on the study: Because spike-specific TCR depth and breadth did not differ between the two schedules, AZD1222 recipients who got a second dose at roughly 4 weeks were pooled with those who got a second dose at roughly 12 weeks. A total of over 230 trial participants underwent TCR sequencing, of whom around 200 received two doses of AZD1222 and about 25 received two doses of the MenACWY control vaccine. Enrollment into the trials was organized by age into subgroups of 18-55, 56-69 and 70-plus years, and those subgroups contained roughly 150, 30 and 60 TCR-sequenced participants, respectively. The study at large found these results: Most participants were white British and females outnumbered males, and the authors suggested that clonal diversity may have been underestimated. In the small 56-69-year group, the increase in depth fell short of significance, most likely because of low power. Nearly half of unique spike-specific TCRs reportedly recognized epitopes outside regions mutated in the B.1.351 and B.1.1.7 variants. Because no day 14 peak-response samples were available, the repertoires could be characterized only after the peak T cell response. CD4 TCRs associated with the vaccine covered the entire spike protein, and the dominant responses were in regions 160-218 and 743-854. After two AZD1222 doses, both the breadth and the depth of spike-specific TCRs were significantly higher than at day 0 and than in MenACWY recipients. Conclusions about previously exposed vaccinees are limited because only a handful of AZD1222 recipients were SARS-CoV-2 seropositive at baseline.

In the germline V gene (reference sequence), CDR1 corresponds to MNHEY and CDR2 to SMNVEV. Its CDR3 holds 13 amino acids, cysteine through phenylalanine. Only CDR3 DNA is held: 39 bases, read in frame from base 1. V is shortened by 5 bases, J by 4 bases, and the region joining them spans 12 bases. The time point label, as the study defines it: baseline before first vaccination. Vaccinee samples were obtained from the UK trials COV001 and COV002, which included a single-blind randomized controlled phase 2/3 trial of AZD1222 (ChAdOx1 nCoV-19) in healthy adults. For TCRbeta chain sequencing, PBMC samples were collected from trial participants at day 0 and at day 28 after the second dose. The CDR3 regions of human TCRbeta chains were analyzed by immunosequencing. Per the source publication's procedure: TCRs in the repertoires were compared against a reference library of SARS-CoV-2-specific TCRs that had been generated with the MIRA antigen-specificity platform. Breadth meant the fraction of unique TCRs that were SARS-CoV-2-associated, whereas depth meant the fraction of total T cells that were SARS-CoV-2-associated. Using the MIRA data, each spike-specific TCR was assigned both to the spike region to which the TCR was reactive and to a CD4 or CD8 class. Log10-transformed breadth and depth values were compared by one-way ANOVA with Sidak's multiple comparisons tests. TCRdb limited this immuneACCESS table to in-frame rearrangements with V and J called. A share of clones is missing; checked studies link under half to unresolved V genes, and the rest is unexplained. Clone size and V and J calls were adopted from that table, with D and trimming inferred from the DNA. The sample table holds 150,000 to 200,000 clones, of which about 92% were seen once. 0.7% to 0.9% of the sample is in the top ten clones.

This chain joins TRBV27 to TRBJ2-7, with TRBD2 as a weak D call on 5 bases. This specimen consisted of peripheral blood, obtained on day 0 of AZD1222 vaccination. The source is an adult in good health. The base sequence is TGTGCCAGCAGTCTCCGGGAACATTACGAGCAGTACTTC. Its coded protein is CASSLREHYEQYF.